This TCR beta chain was documented in a study of T cells in Graves' hyperthyroidism and ophthalmopathy. Overall study context: Initial diagnosis, before any treatment, was when peripheral blood was collected.

From RNA transcripts, TCR beta CDR3 regions were amplified. HTBI primers drove first-round RT-PCR of the TCR CDR3. Each CDR3 protein gets one entry after TCRdb re-called the multiplex PCR reads with MiXCR. The sample has approximately 740,000 distinct CDR3 sequences; 14% are singletons. Graves' hyperthyroidism qualified as stable when ophthalmopathy did not progress within 18 months. Hyperthyroidism patients were newly diagnosed, had disease duration under 2 months, and were aged 18 to 65 years. A patient was excluded if there was uncontrolled infection, other autoimmune disease, pregnancy or lactation. The specimen was blood. The sequence derives from a woman aged 18-29 years with Graves' hyperthyroidism.

CDR3 sequence: CASSRQGAGVNTEAFF. The CDR3 nucleotides read TGTGCCAGCTCACGACAGGGCGCGGGGGTTAACACTGAAGCTTTCTTT. The V gene is TRBV18, the J gene TRBJ1-1, with 7 bases that match TRBD1. V shed 4 bases and J 2 bases; nucleotides not matched to a gene: 10. This CDR3 contains 16 residues. Germline V gives CDR1 KGHSH, CDR2 LQKENI.